This is a list of T cell receptor beta chains from one sample in a study of T cell responses to AZD1222 COVID-19 vaccine. Libraries were prepared by immunoSEQ multiplex PCR; TCRdb keeps only in-frame clonotypes and omits some of them. The table lists over 100,000 clones, roughly nine tenths of them singletons. The sample consisted of peripheral blood, taken on day 0 of AZD1222 vaccination. The source is an adult in good health. The CDR3 runs from the conserved cysteine through the conserved F or W. D genes are given only for firm matches. Some rows mark clone size as missing; the rest say once, few, many or name a class of expanded clone.

TRBV11-2	.	.	TRBJ2-5	CASSLDHGRPQETQYF	TGTGCCAGCAGCTTAGATCATGGTAGGCCCCAAGAGACCCAGTACTTC
TRBV12-3/TRBV12-4	TRBD1	.	TRBJ1-6	CASRTGSFSPLHF	TGTGCCAGCCGGACAGGGAGTTTTTCACCCCTCCACTTT
TRBV18	.	.	TRBJ2-2	CASSRGTANTGELFF	TGTGCCAGCTCCCGCGGGACGGCGAACACCGGGGAGCTGTTTTTT
TRBV9	TRBD2	.	TRBJ2-5	CASSVGAAGASTETQYF	TGTGCCAGCAGCGTAGGGGCAGCGGGAGCTTCGACGGAGACCCAGTACTTC
TRBV12-3/TRBV12-4	.	.	TRBJ1-2	CASNGRDLYGYTF	TGTGCCAGCAATGGCCGGGACCTCTATGGCTACACCTTC
TRBV2	TRBD1	few	TRBJ1-5	CASTSEGTGGQPQHF	TGTGCCAGCACCTCTGAGGGGACAGGTGGGCAGCCCCAGCATTTT
TRBV5-1	.	.	TRBJ1-4	CASSPLGSEKLFF	TGCGCCAGCAGCCCTCTGGGTAGTGAAAAACTGTTTTTT
TRBV27	.	.	TRBJ1-2	CASSRWGGDYGYTF	TGTGCCAGCAGCCGATGGGGGGGGGACTATGGCTACACCTTC
TRBV10-3	TRBD2	.	TRBJ2-5	CAISVGSGGPQTQYF	TGTGCCATCAGTGTGGGGAGCGGGGGTCCGCAGACCCAGTACTTC
TRBV2	TRBD1	.	TRBJ1-2	CAGQRDRESGYTF	TGTGCCGGACAAAGAGACAGGGAAAGCGGCTACACCTTC
TRBV6-5	.	.	TRBJ1-5	CASSYRIDQPQHF	TGTGCCAGCAGTTACCGTATAGATCAGCCCCAGCATTTT
TRBV27	.	.	TRBJ1-1	CASSLFGSGEAFF	TGTGCCAGCAGTTTATTCGGGAGTGGTGAAGCTTTCTTT
TRBV5-4	TRBD1	.	TRBJ1-2	CASSPGDRSGGYTF	TGTGCCAGCAGCCCTGGGGACAGATCTGGGGGCTACACCTTC
TRBV5-4	.	.	TRBJ2-3	CASSFGGGDTQYF	TGTGCCAGCAGCTTCGGTGGGGGAGATACGCAGTATTTT
TRBV5-6	TRBD2	few	TRBJ2-1	CASSRGLASDEQFF	TGTGCCAGCAGCAGGGGACTAGCAAGCGATGAGCAGTTCTTC
TRBV2	TRBD1	.	TRBJ1-1	CASNGQGNTEAFF	TGTGCCAGCAACGGACAGGGGAACACTGAAGCTTTCTTT
TRBV7-9	.	.	TRBJ1-5	CASSPTGSDQPQHF	TGTGCCAGCAGCCCTACAGGGAGCGATCAGCCCCAGCATTTT
TRBV4-2	TRBD2	.	TRBJ2-1	CASSLFSIGGSHQFF	TGTGCCAGCAGCCTCTTCTCAATAGGCGGGAGCCATCAGTTCTTC
TRBV12-3/TRBV12-4	.	.	TRBJ1-1	CASTLEVNTEAFF	TGTGCCAGCACCCTAGAGGTGAACACTGAAGCTTTCTTT
TRBV7-7	.	.	TRBJ1-1	CAKIGGRGNTEAFF	TGTGCTAAAATCGGGGGTAGGGGGAACACTGAAGCTTTCTTT
TRBV19	.	.	TRBJ1-3	CASSITTAGAGNTIYF	TGTGCCAGTAGTATAACCACGGCGGGGGCTGGAAACACCATATATTTT
TRBV20-1	TRBD1	once	TRBJ1-2	CSARTGDGYTF	TGCAGTGCTAGGACAGGGGATGGCTACACCTTC
TRBV10-2	.	.	TRBJ2-5	CASSEEGKTQYF	TGCGCCAGCAGTGAGGAGGGGAAGACCCAGTACTTC
TRBV30	.	.	TRBJ1-2	CAWSVRTGPLMYGYTF	TGTGCCTGGAGTGTACGGACGGGACCCCTTATGTATGGCTACACCTTC
TRBV7-2	.	.	TRBJ1-1	CASSLVSGNTEAFF	TGTGCCAGCAGCTTGGTATCAGGGAACACTGAAGCTTTCTTT
TRBV6-5	TRBD1	.	TRBJ1-3	CASRTGGNTIYF	TGTGCCAGCAGGACAGGGGGAAACACCATATATTTT
TRBV7-2	.	.	TRBJ1-3	CASSLAGGWAGNTIYF	TGTGCCAGCAGCTTAGCGGGGGGTTGGGCTGGAAACACCATATATTTT
TRBV5-1	.	.	TRBJ2-6	CASRKQVSGANVLTF	TGCGCCAGCAGAAAACAGGTCTCTGGGGCCAACGTCCTGACTTTC
TRBV7-2	TRBD2	few	TRBJ2-5	CASSLIAGSQETQYF	TGTGCCAGCAGCTTAATAGCGGGAAGCCAAGAGACCCAGTACTTC
TRBV19	.	.	TRBJ1-2	CASSRQGTSNYGYTF	TGTGCCAGTAGTCGCCAGGGGACCTCTAACTATGGCTACACCTTC
TRBV7-9	.	.	TRBJ1-6	CASSLELYNSPLHF	TGTGCCAGCAGCTTAGAGCTGTATAATTCACCCCTCCACTTT
TRBV6-5	.	.	TRBJ1-5	CASSYSSWGLNQPQHF	TGTGCCAGCAGTTACTCGAGTTGGGGACTCAATCAGCCCCAGCATTTT
TRBV6-6	.	.	TRBJ1-1	CASSAAYGGAEAFF	TGTGCCAGCAGTGCCGCGTATGGAGGGGCTGAAGCTTTCTTT
TRBV27	.	.	TRBJ1-5	CASSFIDQPQHF	TGTGCCAGCAGTTTCATCGACCAGCCCCAGCATTTT
TRBV12-3/TRBV12-4	.	few	TRBJ1-1	CASSENTEAFF	TGTGCCAGCAGTGAGAACACTGAAGCTTTCTTT
TRBV3-1/TRBV3-2	TRBD1	.	TRBJ2-7	CASSPRTTGETYEQYF	TGTGCCAGCAGCCCCCGTACGACAGGGGAAACCTACGAGCAGTACTTC
TRBV6-5	.	.	TRBJ1-2	CASRTPFNYGYTF	TGTGCCAGCAGGACACCTTTTAACTATGGCTACACCTTC
TRBV5-1	.	.	TRBJ1-4	CASSLEGPHSGEKLFF	TGCGCCAGCAGCTTGGAAGGACCTCATTCCGGTGAAAAACTGTTTTTT
TRBV10-1	.	.	TRBJ2-3	CASSGDTDTQYF	TGCGCCAGCAGTGGTGACACAGATACGCAGTATTTT
TRBV19	.	.	TRBJ1-5	CASTEDGAWNQPQHF	TGTGCCAGTACGGAGGACGGAGCTTGGAATCAGCCCCAGCATTTT
TRBV9	TRBD1	few	TRBJ1-5	CASPGVGTDLYHSNQPQHF	TGTGCCAGCCCCGGGGTGGGGACAGATCTCTATCATAGCAATCAGCCCCAGCATTTT
TRBV18	TRBD1	.	TRBJ1-5	CASSPTDRVNQPQHF	TGTGCCAGCTCACCAACGGACAGGGTGAATCAGCCCCAGCATTTT
TRBV2	TRBD2	.	TRBJ2-3	CASSGLAGITDTQYF	TGTGCCAGCAGCGGACTAGCGGGGATAACAGATACGCAGTATTTT
TRBV3-1/TRBV3-2	TRBD1	.	TRBJ2-2	CASSQGTGLGTGELFF	TGTGCCAGCAGCCAGGGGACAGGGTTGGGCACCGGGGAGCTGTTTTTT
TRBV2	.	.	TRBJ2-7	CASSEATVSSYEQYF	TGTGCCAGCAGTGAAGCGACGGTTAGCTCCTACGAGCAGTACTTC
TRBV19	.	once	TRBJ1-5	CASSIWGTNQPQHF	TGTGCCAGTAGTATTTGGGGTACCAATCAGCCCCAGCATTTT
TRBV30	TRBD2	.	TRBJ2-3	CAWSAGLAGGPDTQYF	TGTGCCTGGAGTGCCGGACTAGCGGGGGGGCCAGATACGCAGTATTTT
TRBV5-1	.	.	TRBJ1-1	CASSLGYRVRPEAFF	TGCGCCAGCAGCTTGGGTTACAGGGTACGCCCTGAAGCTTTCTTT
TRBV23-1	TRBD1	.	TRBJ1-5	CASSQSEAHPQGADQPQHF	TGCGCCAGCAGTCAATCGGAGGCTCACCCACAGGGGGCAGATCAGCCCCAGCATTTT
TRBV6-1	.	.	TRBJ1-6	CASSEEGSSYNSPLHF	TGTGCCAGCAGTGAAGAGGGCAGCTCCTATAATTCACCCCTCCACTTT
TRBV7-8	.	.	TRBJ2-3	CASSAALVGVLEVSQYF	TGTGCCAGCTCCGCGGCATTGGTTGGGGTATTGGAGGTATCGCAGTATTTT
TRBV30	.	.	TRBJ2-1	CAWSQRAVNEQFF	TGTGCCTGGAGTCAAAGGGCAGTCAATGAGCAGTTCTTC
TRBV1	.	.	TRBJ2-2	CTSSQALAGRTGELFF	TGCACCAGCAGCCAGGCACTAGCGGGACGGACCGGGGAGCTGTTTTTT
TRBV10-1	TRBD1	.	TRBJ1-2	CASSEGTGYGYTF	TGCGCCAGCAGTGAGGGGACAGGCTATGGCTACACCTTC